This record covers a single TCR beta chain. Its antigen is as yet unknown. These data come from a study of radiotherapy plus CTLA-4 blockade in lung cancer. Study-level information: Objective response was observed in about 19% of patients, and disease control in 31%. Broader study findings: Early blood T cell clone changes and increased post-radiation serum interferon-beta were reportedly the strongest response predictors. TCR clones originating in tumors grew in number in blood after radiotherapy plus ipilimumab.

Per germline, CDR1 GTSNPN and CDR2 SVGIG (reference sequence). Trimming cost V 4 bases and J 4 bases; bases outside gene matches: 10. The CDR3 length is 16 residues. Clones were read by immunoSEQ multiplex PCR, and TCRdb kept only the in-frame ones, dropping some. The data hold approximately 73,000 clones, with around 86% observed a single time. The V call is TRBV30, the J call TRBJ2-2, with TRBD1 matching over 9 bases. The sequences come from peripheral blood, collected from a patient treated with radiotherapy plus ipilimumab. The TCR was taken from a human donor with non-small cell lung cancer that progressed on radiotherapy plus ipilimumab. The CDR3 bases are TGTGCCTGGAACCTCGGGACAGGGAGGAGCACCGGGGAGCTGTTTTTT. As protein: CAWNLGTGRSTGELFF.